Following are 17 T cell receptor beta chains from one sample sequenced in a study of blood T cell repertoires in COVID-19. Repertoires were generated with immunoSEQ multiplex PCR, while TCRdb's copy carries only in-frame clones and drops some. The table lists around 100,000 clones, almost 90% of them singletons. Source material: peripheral blood. Receptor source: a human donor in a cohort sampled during active COVID-19.

The J gene is TRBJ2-3, the V gene TRBV5-5, with TRBD2 matching over 10 bases. V trimming: 0 bases; J trimming: 5 bases; junction bases outside the gene matches: 3. Germline V gene lookup returns CDR1 SGHKS and CDR2 YYEKEE (reference sequence). The CDR3 spans 15 residues. For the CDR3, the DNA is TGTGCCAGCAGCTTGGAGGGACTAGCGATAGATACGCAGTATTTT. Its translation is CASSLEGLAIDTQYF. Looking up the rest from reference TRBV5-5 and TRBJ2-3 gives the full variable domain: DAGVTQSPTHLIKTRGQQVTLRCSPISGHKSVSWYQQVLGQGPQFIFQYYEKEERGRGNFPDRFSARQFPNYSSELNVNALLLGDSALYLCASSLEGLAIDTQYFGPGTRLTVL.

This rearrangement joins TRBV18 to TRBJ1-2; 7 bases map to TRBD1. The V segment lost 3 bases and the J segment 7 bases; nucleotides outside the gene matches: 8. CDR1 and CDR2 from the germline V gene are KGHSH and LQKENI. The CDR3 covers 14 residues. CDR3 residues: CASSPASGGGGYTF. The DNA of the CDR3 is TGTGCCAGCTCACCGGCATCAGGGGGAGGTGGCTACACCTTC.

The chain joins TRBV9 to TRBJ2-3; a weak D match, TRBD2 (6 bases). From germline, CDR1 is SGDLS and CDR2 YYNGEE. V was clipped by 0 bases and J by 7 bases, with 21 bases between them. The CDR3 runs to 17 residues. CDR3 loop: CASSVVGDSTVGYTQYF. CDR3 in DNA: TGTGCCAGCAGCGTAGTGGGGGACTCCACCGTCGGGTATACGCAGTATTTT.

The gene calls are TRBV7-9 and TRBJ2-5; D is possibly TRBD2 (5 bases). Trimming stripped 5 bases from V and 5 bases from J, with 24 bases between. Germline V gives CDR1 SEHNR, CDR2 FQNEAQ (reference sequence). The CDR3 is made up of 17 amino acids. CDR3 bases: TGTGCCAGCAGCCCCCTTTCGCCTAGCATGAGAGGGGAGACCCAGTACTTC. Residues: CASSPLSPSMRGETQYF. The variable domain in full, with the rest retrieved from reference TRBV7-9 and TRBJ2-5, is DTGVSQNPRHKITKRGQNVTFRCDPISEHNRLYWYRQTLGQGPEFLTYFQNEAQLEKSRLLSDRFSAERPKGSFSTLEIQRTEQGDSAMYLCASSPLSPSMRGETQYFGPGTRLLVL.

This chain uses TRBV18 with TRBJ2-7, with TRBD2 matching over 8 bases. The V and J ends lost 4 bases and 2 bases, in that order; junction bases with no gene match: 13. The length of the CDR3 is 17 residues. Germline V lookup: CDR1 KGHSH, CDR2 LQKENI. CDR3 in amino acids: CASSRSPTSGATYEQYF. The CDR3 bases are TGTGCCAGCTCACGATCGCCAACTAGCGGTGCTACCTACGAGCAGTACTTC. Full variable domain (outside the CDR3, taken from reference TRBV18 and TRBJ2-7): NAGVMQNPRHLVRRRGQEARLRCSPMKGHSHVYWYRQLPEEGLKFMVYLQKENIIDESGMPKERFSAEFPKEGPSILRIQQVVRGDSAAYFCASSRSPTSGATYEQYFGPGTRLTVT.

This rearrangement joins TRBV11-2 to TRBJ2-7, with 9 positions matching TRBD1. Germline CDR1 reads SGHAT; CDR2 reads FQNNGV. V lost 5 bases to trimming and J lost 6 bases; unmatched junction nucleotides: 5. This CDR3 comprises 13 residues. The CDR3 region is CASSRTGGSEQYF. Written as DNA, the CDR3 is TGTGCCAGCAGCCGTACAGGGGGCTCCGAGCAGTACTTC.

The rearrangement uses TRBV5-4 and TRBJ2-7; possible D gene TRBD2, 5 bases. The V end was cut by 4 bases, the J end by 5 bases, with 13 bases between. From germline, CDR1 is SGHNT and CDR2 YYREEE (reference sequence). The CDR3 covers 13 residues. DNA of the CDR3: TGTGCCAGCAGCCAAACTAGAAAAGACGAGCAGTACTTC. It yields the protein CASSQTRKDEQYF.

The V and J genes are TRBV25-1 and TRBJ1-4, with D maybe TRBD1 (5 bases). The CDR3 is made up of 14 amino acids. V was clipped by 0 bases and J by 4 bases, with 6 bases between them. CDR1 is MGHDK, CDR2 SYGVNS, per germline. CDR3 nucleotide sequence: TGTGCCAGCAGTGAATATCAGGGTAATGAAAAACTGTTTTTT. This codes for CASSEYQGNEKLFF.

The chain links TRBV6-5 to TRBJ1-5; no clear D gene. Germline CDR1 and CDR2: MNHEY and SVGAGI. Trimming cost V 4 bases and J 1 base, with 11 bases left between them. The CDR3 has 15 amino acids. Here the CDR3 reads CASSSWSNSNQPQHF. The CDR3 DNA sequence: TGTGCCAGCAGTTCTTGGAGTAACAGCAATCAGCCCCAGCATTTT.

This chain connects TRBV7-2 to TRBJ1-5, with D unresolved. Trimming stripped 3 bases from V and 7 bases from J, with 7 bases between. The CDR3 has 12 amino acids. Looked up from germline, CDR1 is SGHTA and CDR2 is FQGNSA. The CDR3 loop reads CASSFPGQPQHF. The CDR3, as DNA: TGTGCCAGCAGCTTCCCCGGGCAGCCCCAGCATTTT.

The V call is TRBV7-8, the J call TRBJ1-3; TRBD1 aligns across 9 bases. V gave up 5 bases and J gave up 0 bases; unmatched junction bases: 11. CDR3 length: 18 amino acids. Germline V lookup: CDR1 SGHVS, CDR2 FQNEAQ. The CDR3 DNA follows: TGTGCCAGCAGCCGGAATAATTTACAGGGGGCCTCTGGAAACACCATATATTTT. It is translated as CASSRNNLQGASGNTIYF.

The chain is built from TRBV6-5 and TRBJ1-1; TRBD1 might be the D (6 bases). V lost 2 bases and J 5 bases, leaving 12 bases between the germline ends. CDR3 length: 14 residues. Germline CDR1 reads MNHEY; CDR2 reads SVGAGI. Written as DNA, the CDR3 is TGTGCCAGCAGTTACGAGACAGGTAGTACTGAAGCTTTCTTT. Translating gives CASSYETGSTEAFF.

The rearrangement uses TRBV14 and TRBJ2-1, with 10 bases fitting TRBD2. The CDR3 loop spans 15 amino acids. V lost 2 bases, J lost 10 bases, and 8 bases stayed unmatched. Germline CDR1 SGHDN, CDR2 FVKESK. DNA of the CDR3: TGTGCCAGCAGCCAACGGTCTAGCGGGAGAAGGGAGCAGTTCTTC. This codes for CASSQRSSGRREQFF.

The chain links TRBV7-9 to TRBJ1-1; weak D call: TRBD1 (5 bases). This CDR3 spans 14 amino acids. Germline V lookup: CDR1 SEHNR, CDR2 FQNEAQ (reference sequence). Trimming cost V 2 bases and J 11 bases, with 18 bases left between them. CDR3 sequence: CASSLLPGDEGAFF. CDR3 in DNA: TGTGCCAGCAGCTTATTACCGGGGGACGAGGGGGCTTTCTTT.

The chain employs TRBV4-2 and TRBJ2-2, with 8 bases that match TRBD1. This CDR3 comprises 16 residues. In germline, CDR1 is LGHNA, CDR2 YNFKEQ. The junction had 9 bases not matched to a gene; V was cut back by 3 bases and J by 6 bases. As DNA, the CDR3 is TGTGCCAGCAGCCACGCAGGGGGCACCCTGGCCGGGGAGCTGTTTTTT. This sequence encodes CASSHAGGTLAGELFF.

V is TRBV28 and J is TRBJ2-5; a weak D match, TRBD1 (6 bases). There are 15 residues in the CDR3. V shed 5 bases and J shed 3 bases, with 16 bases lying between them. The germline V gene has CDR1 MDHEN and CDR2 SYDVKM. CDR3 in amino acids: CASSPRDKGKETQYF. In nucleotides, the CDR3 is TGTGCCAGCAGTCCACGGGACAAAGGCAAAGAGACCCAGTACTTC.

This rearrangement joins TRBV6-1 to TRBJ1-4; D is perhaps TRBD1 (6 bases). The CDR3 contains 15 residues. Germline CDR1 MNHNS, CDR2 SASEGT. The V end was cut by 2 bases, the J end by 5 bases, with 12 bases between. The CDR3 protein is CASSENRQGNEKLFF. The CDR3 nucleotides read TGTGCCAGCAGTGAAAATCGGCAGGGGAATGAAAAACTGTTTTTT.